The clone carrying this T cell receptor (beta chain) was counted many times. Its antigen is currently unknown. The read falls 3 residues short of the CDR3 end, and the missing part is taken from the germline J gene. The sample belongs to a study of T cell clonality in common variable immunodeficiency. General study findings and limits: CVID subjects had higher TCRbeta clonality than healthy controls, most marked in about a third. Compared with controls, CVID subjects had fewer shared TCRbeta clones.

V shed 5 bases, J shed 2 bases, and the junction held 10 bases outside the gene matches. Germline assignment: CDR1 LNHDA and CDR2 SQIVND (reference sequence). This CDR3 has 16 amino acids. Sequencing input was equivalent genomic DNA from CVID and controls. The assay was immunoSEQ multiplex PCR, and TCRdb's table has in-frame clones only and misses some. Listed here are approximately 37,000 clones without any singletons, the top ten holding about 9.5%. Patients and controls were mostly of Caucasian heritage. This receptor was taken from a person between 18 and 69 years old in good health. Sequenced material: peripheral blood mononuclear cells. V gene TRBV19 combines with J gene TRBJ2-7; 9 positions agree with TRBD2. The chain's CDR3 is CASSSPEAGGPYEQYF. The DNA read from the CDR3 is TGTGCCAGTAGTTCGCCTGAAGCGGGAGGCCCCTACGAG.